The 7 T cell receptor beta chains below were found in one sample sequenced in a study. TCRdb re-analysed the RT-PCR reads in MiXCR, keeping a single row per CDR3 protein. The table shows about 680,000 distinct CDR3 sequences, with over 12% occurring only once. The sequenced sample consisted of memory CD4+ T cells from blood. The origin of the receptors is a female donor in good health, serving as a healthy control.

This clonotype was counted only a few times. The rearrangement links TRBV25-1 to TRBJ2-5; 9 bases fit TRBD2. Trimming cost V 5 bases and J 4 bases; bases outside gene matches: 8. Looked up from germline, CDR1 is MGHDK and CDR2 is SYGVNS. This CDR3 contains 15 residues. CDR3 amino acids: CASSSASGNPETQYF. In DNA form, the CDR3 reads TGTGCCAGCAGTTCTGCTAGCGGGAATCCAGAGACCCAGTACTTC. The complete variable domain, with remaining parts taken from reference TRBV25-1 and TRBJ2-5, reads EADIYQTPRYLVIGTGKKITLECSQTMGHDKMYWYQQDPGMELHLIHYSYGVNSTEKGDLSSESTVSRIRTEHFPLTLESARPSHTSQYLCASSSASGNPETQYFGPGTRLLVL.

This chain connects TRBV20-1 to TRBJ1-5; unclear D gene. The CDR3 sequence is 15 residues long. The germline gives CDR1 DFQATT, CDR2 SNEGSKA (reference sequence). Trimming stripped 6 bases from V and 0 bases from J, with 15 bases between. The CDR3, as DNA: TGCAGTGCCCCCTCTGGAGCAATTAGCAATCAGCCCCAGCATTTT. It translates to CSAPSGAISNQPQHF.

This clonotype was detected only a few times. The chain carries TRBV12-5 and TRBJ2-3; no firm D call. Germline-derived CDR1 and CDR2 are LGHNT and FRNRAP. This CDR3 is 13 amino acids long. The V end was cut by 7 bases, the J end by 4 bases, with 12 bases between. CDR3 protein: CASASSGSDTQYF. The CDR3 bases are TGTGCTAGTGCTAGTAGTGGATCAGATACGCAGTATTTT.

In this sample, this clonotype turned up a few times. Just one base apart from a much larger clone, this may be a read error. The chain has TRBV7-2 and TRBJ1-5; D gene unclear. Looked up from germline, CDR1 is SGHTA and CDR2 is FQGNSA. V was trimmed by 1 base and J by 0 bases, leaving 4 bases between them. The CDR3 loop spans 14 amino acids. As DNA, the CDR3 is TGTGCCAGCAGCTTAGACGCTAGCAATCAGCCCCAGCATTTT. Translation: CASSLDASNQPQHF.

In this sample, this clonotype turned up a few times. This chain connects TRBV12-3 or TRBV12-4 to TRBJ1-6, with a tentative D call TRBD1 (6 bases). V lost 5 bases and J lost 7, with 15 bases in between. This CDR3 contains 15 residues. The CDR3 nucleotides read TGTGCCAGCAGTCCCAGGGGACTTCTAAATTCACCCCTCCACTTT. Protein product: CASSPRGLLNSPLHF.

The V and J genes are TRBV18 and TRBJ1-1, with 9 bases lining up with TRBD1. The CDR3 totals 13 residues. Germline-derived CDR1 and CDR2 are KGHSH and LQKENI. V trimming: 8 bases; J trimming: 4 bases; junction bases outside the gene matches: 5. CDR3 coding DNA: TGTGCCAGCGCAACAGGGGGCGGCACTGAAGCTTTCTTT. Translating it yields CASATGGGTEAFF.

The chain combines TRBV5-6 with TRBJ2-5, with 7 bases matching TRBD1. This CDR3 contains 15 residues. Looked up from germline, CDR1 is SGHDT and CDR2 is YYEEEE. The trim removed 3 bases at V and 3 bases at J, leaving 8 bases unmatched. CDR3 region: CASSWDRDWEETQYF. The CDR3 nucleotides read TGTGCCAGCAGCTGGGACAGAGACTGGGAAGAGACCCAGTACTTC.